The 22 T cell receptor beta chains below were found in one sample sequenced in a study of blood T cell repertoires in COVID-19. Produced via immunoSEQ multiplex PCR; TCRdb's table is partial and in-frame only. Among approximately 300,000 clones listed, more than 90% were seen once. Sequencing was carried out using PBMCs or T cells enriched from blood (not recorded which). The receptors derive from a woman aged 30 to 39 who had recovered from COVID-19.

J is TRBJ1-4 and V is TRBV7-8; TRBD1 might be the D (6 bases). The V end lost 5 bases, the J end lost 12 bases, and 7 bases lay between the germline ends. Germline V gene sequence: CDR1 SGHVS, CDR2 FQNEAQ. CDR3 length equals 10 residues. CDR3 sequence (DNA): TGTGCCAGCAGCGCAGGGGAACTGTTTTTT. Amino acid sequence: CASSAGELFF.

The V call is TRBV30, the J call TRBJ1-1; no firm D call. V was cut by 1 base and J by 6 bases, with 6 bases left in between. CDR1 is GTSNPN and CDR2 is SVGIG in the germline V gene (reference sequence). This CDR3 comprises 11 residues. The CDR3 loop reads CAWSDNAEAFF. DNA for the CDR3: TGTGCCTGGAGTGACAACGCTGAAGCTTTCTTT.

This chain joins TRBV7-3 and TRBJ2-5; 8 nucleotides line up with TRBD2. The CDR3 contains 17 residues. The trim removed 2 bases at V and 1 base at J, leaving 9 bases unmatched. The germline gives CDR1 SGHTA, CDR2 FQGTGA. CDR3 in amino acids: CASSLGRASGSQETQYF. CDR3 bases: TGTGCCAGCAGCTTAGGTCGGGCTAGCGGGTCCCAAGAGACCCAGTACTTC.

V and J are TRBV24-1 and TRBJ2-1, with D possibly TRBD2 on 5 matching bases. CDR3 length: 14 residues. Germline CDR1 reads KGHDR; CDR2 reads SFDVKD. Trimming took 4 bases from V and 7 from J, leaving 13 bases between them. The CDR3 loop reads CATSEPAGGNEQFF. CDR3 DNA sequence: TGTGCCACCAGTGAACCCGCAGGAGGAAATGAGCAGTTCTTC.

V is TRBV6-1 and J is TRBJ1-5; D is uncertain. Germline V gives CDR1 MNHNS, CDR2 SASEGT. This CDR3 contains 15 residues. The V gene lost 3 bases and the J gene lost 0 bases, with 9 bases spanning the gap. In DNA form, the CDR3 reads TGTGCCAGCAGTGAGGCCAGTTATAGCAATCAGCCCCAGCATTTT. The encoded protein is CASSEASYSNQPQHF.

The chain combines TRBV11-2 with TRBJ1-1, with a possible D match to TRBD1 (6 bases). Trimming took 8 bases from V and 7 from J, leaving 11 bases between them. This CDR3 comprises 11 residues. Germline CDR1 SGHAT, CDR2 FQNNGV. As DNA, the CDR3 is TGTGCCAGCGGGCGGACAGATGAAGCTTTCTTT. It specifies CASGRTDEAFF.

As DNA, the CDR3 is TGTGCCAGCAGTTTCGCGGGTACACCATCTGGGGCCAACGTCCTGACTTTC. Translating gives CASSFAGTPSGANVLTF. The chain is built from TRBV27 and TRBJ2-6; a possible D gene is TRBD2 (5 bases). Germline V gene sequence: CDR1 MNHEY, CDR2 SMNVEV (reference sequence). Trimming stripped 3 bases from V and 1 base from J, with 13 bases between. The CDR3 spans 17 residues.

The CDR3 DNA reads as TGTGCCAGCAGCCTAGACACTCCGGGACAGGGGAACAATGAGCAGTTCTTC. Encoded protein: CASSLDTPGQGNNEQFF. The chain links TRBV14 to TRBJ2-1; 10 bases line up with TRBD1. The germline V gene encodes CDR1 SGHDN and CDR2 FVKESK. The V and J ends lost 4 bases and 5 bases, in that order; junction bases with no gene match: 11. The CDR3 extends over 17 amino acids.

The chain carries TRBV5-6 and TRBJ1-1; the match to TRBD1 covers 7 bases. Unmatched junction bases numbered 11, after V lost 6 bases and J lost 3 bases. This CDR3 spans 15 amino acids. CDR1 and CDR2 (germline): SGHDT, YYEEEE. The chain's CDR3 is CASTAIDRDDTEAFF. CDR3 nucleotide sequence: TGTGCCAGCACAGCCATCGACAGGGATGACACTGAAGCTTTCTTT.

In this sample, this clone turned up once. The chain recombines TRBV12-3 or TRBV12-4 with TRBJ2-5; possibly TRBD1 for D (5 bases). CDR3 length equals 13 residues. V shed 5 bases and J shed 2 bases, with 9 bases lying between them. CDR3 DNA: TGTGCCAGCAGTCGGACACGTCAAGAGACCCAGTACTTC. Translation gives CASSRTRQETQYF.

The genes are TRBV24-1 and TRBJ1-5; D is possibly TRBD1 (5 bases). Deletions cut 3 bases from V and 7 bases from J, with 9 bases between. CDR3 length: 13 amino acids. CDR1 and CDR2 (germline): KGHDR, SFDVKD. CDR3 coding DNA: TGTGCCACCAGTGATCAGGGCTACCAGCCCCAGCATTTT. Protein: CATSDQGYQPQHF.

The rearrangement joins TRBV4-2 to TRBJ2-5; 9 bases match TRBD2. This CDR3 comprises 16 residues. Trimming cost V 0 bases and J 4 bases; bases outside gene matches: 6. CDR1 and CDR2 (germline): LGHNA, YNFKEQ. The CDR3 here is CASSQDGRGGGETQYF. The CDR3 DNA reads as TGTGCCAGCAGCCAAGATGGGCGGGGGGGCGGAGAGACCCAGTACTTC.

V and J are TRBV7-2 and TRBJ2-7; perhaps TRBD1 as D (5 bases). V was pared by 6 bases and J by 7 bases, with 19 bases between. This CDR3 spans 14 amino acids. CDR1 and CDR2 from the germline V gene are SGHTA and FQGNSA. The CDR3 region has the DNA TGTGCCAGCAGTGGGCGTCCGCCCAGGGTGGAGCAGTACTTC. Amino acid sequence: CASSGRPPRVEQYF.

This clone occurred once. CDR3 nucleotides: TGCGCCAGCAGCCAATTCTCACGAACGGGGGAAGAGACCCAGTACTTC. Translation gives CASSQFSRTGEETQYF. V gene TRBV4-1 combines with J gene TRBJ2-5; D may be TRBD2 (6 bases). This CDR3 region has 16 residues. Looked up from germline, CDR1 is MGHRA and CDR2 is YSYEKL. V lost 2 bases to trimming and J lost 3 bases, with 16 bases between them.

A single count supports this clone. The rearrangement links TRBV28 to TRBJ1-4; D possibly corresponds to TRBD1 (6 bases). Trimming pared 4 bases from V and 8 bases from J, leaving 14 bases between. This CDR3 region has 14 residues. CDR1 and CDR2 from the germline V gene are MDHEN and SYDVKM. This CDR3 reads CASSSPGVKEKLFF. The CDR3 DNA reads TGTGCCAGCAGTTCACCAGGGGTTAAGGAAAAACTGTTTTTT.

V usage is TRBV18 and J usage is TRBJ1-1, with 10 nucleotides matching TRBD1. The CDR3 runs to 18 residues. Germline CDR1 KGHSH, CDR2 LQKENI. Unmatched junction bases numbered 16, after V lost 2 bases and J lost 7 bases. CDR3 residues: CASSPKPTPGTGDLEAFF. CDR3 DNA sequence: TGTGCCAGCTCACCAAAACCCACCCCCGGGACAGGGGACCTTGAAGCTTTCTTT.

V and J are TRBV19 and TRBJ1-5, with no clear D. Between the trimmed V and J ends, which lost 2 bases and 5 bases, there was a span of 7 bases. The CDR3 is made up of 13 amino acids. The V gene's germline CDR1 is LNHDA and CDR2 SQIVND (reference sequence). CDR3 residues: CASSIWPDQPQHF. The CDR3, as DNA: TGTGCCAGTAGTATATGGCCCGATCAGCCCCAGCATTTT. Full variable domain (missing parts from reference TRBV19 and TRBJ1-5): DGGITQSPKYLFRKEGQNVTLSCEQNLNHDAMYWYRQDPGQGLRLIYYSQIVNDFQKGDIAEGYSVSREKKESFPLTVTSAQKNPTAFYLCASSIWPDQPQHFGDGTRLSIL.

This clone was observed once. The V call is TRBV6-5, the J call TRBJ1-4; a weak D match, TRBD1 (5 bases). The CDR3 is 12 residues long. V was trimmed by 0 bases and J by 14 bases, leaving 10 bases between them. Per germline, CDR1 MNHEY and CDR2 SVGAGI. CDR3 coding DNA: TGTGCCAGCAGTTACTCGACCCGGGGGCTGTTTTTT. Translation gives CASSYSTRGLFF.

This clone was recorded only once. This chain uses TRBV7-9 with TRBJ1-5; D gene ambiguous. Germline V gives CDR1 SEHNR, CDR2 FQNEAQ (reference sequence). The V end was cut by 5 bases, the J end by 4 bases, with 6 bases between. CDR3 length: 12 amino acids. The CDR3 reads CASSLSNQPQHF. CDR3 sequence (DNA): TGTGCCAGCAGCCTCTCTAATCAGCCCCAGCATTTT. The full variable domain, its missing parts supplied by reference TRBV7-9 and TRBJ1-5, is DTGVSQNPRHKITKRGQNVTFRCDPISEHNRLYWYRQTLGQGPEFLTYFQNEAQLEKSRLLSDRFSAERPKGSFSTLEIQRTEQGDSAMYLCASSLSNQPQHFGDGTRLSIL.

This CDR3 reads CASSYSGGLEEQYF. The CDR3 region has the DNA TGCGCCAGCAGCTACTCCGGCGGGCTAGAAGAGCAGTACTTC. The J gene is TRBJ2-7, the V gene TRBV5-1; D perhaps matches TRBD2 (5 bases). Germline V gene sequence: CDR1 SGHRS, CDR2 YFSETQ. Trimming stripped 3 bases from V and 7 bases from J, with 17 bases between. The CDR3 consists of 14 residues.

The chain couples TRBV28 to TRBJ1-1; 8 bases map to TRBD1. Germline V gives CDR1 MDHEN, CDR2 SYDVKM. V lost 8 bases, J lost 2 bases, and 4 bases stayed unmatched. This CDR3 spans 13 amino acids. The CDR3 DNA sequence: TGTGCCAGCGGACAGGGTTTAAACACTGAAGCTTTCTTT. This sequence encodes CASGQGLNTEAFF. The whole variable domain, filled in from reference TRBV28 and TRBJ1-1, reads DVKVTQSSRYLVKRTGEKVFLECVQDMDHENMFWYRQDPGLGLRLIYFSYDVKMKEKGDIPEGYSVSREKKERFSLILESASTNQTSMYLCASGQGLNTEAFFGQGTRLTVV.

V usage is TRBV25-1 and J usage is TRBJ1-5, with 7 positions matching TRBD1. The CDR3 contains 14 residues. CDR1 MGHDK and CDR2 SYGVNS come from the germline V gene. The trim removed 6 bases at V and 4 bases at J, leaving 6 bases unmatched. In DNA form, the CDR3 reads TGTGCCAGCAGAGAGACAGGGTCTAATCAGCCCCAGCATTTT. Its translation: CASRETGSNQPQHF.